The clone carrying this T cell receptor beta chain showed up just a few times. The sample is drawn from a study of radiotherapy plus CTLA-4 blockade in lung cancer. Across the study: Objective responses were recorded in more than 15% of patients, with disease control recorded in 25% to 40%.

Trimming took 5 bases from V and 5 from J; bases not matched to a gene: 8. Germline loops: CDR1 LGHNA, CDR2 YNFKEQ. This CDR3 spans 14 amino acids. Profiled with immunoSEQ multiplex PCR; TCRdb holds only in-frame clones, not every one. The sample includes tens of thousands of clones, approximately 80% seen only once; the top ten take about 2.2%. People whose metastatic non-small-cell lung cancer was chemo-refractory got focal radiation along with CTLA-4 blockade by ipilimumab. Specimen: peripheral blood, collected from a patient treated with radiotherapy plus ipilimumab. This receptor was identified in a human donor with non-small cell lung cancer whose response to radiotherapy plus ipilimumab could not be evaluated. The chain employs TRBV4-2 and TRBJ2-7, with 8 bases lining up with TRBD1. CDR3 amino acids: CASSTGQGRDEQYF. The CDR3 nucleotides read TGTGCCAGCAGCACCGGACAGGGTCGGGACGAGCAGTACTTC.